Sequencing of this T cell receptor (beta chain) was carried out in a study of cytomegalovirus exposure and HLA in healthy donors. About the study: Earlier, 95 million to 120 million unique TCR beta sequences were recovered from around 190 million T cells by an analysis.

The CDR3 has 16 residues. The germline V gene has CDR1 MGHDK and CDR2 SYGVNS. V shed 2 bases and J shed 1 base, with 14 bases lying between them. A multiplex PCR was run with 60 Vbeta primers and 13 Jbeta primers. Generated by immunoSEQ multiplex PCR, the TCRdb table keeps only in-frame clones and is missing some. The sample shows about 85,000 clones, roughly 80% of them seen only once. Sequences were obtained from PBMCs. This TCR was sampled from a man aged 45-60 years in good health and CMV-seropositive. J is TRBJ2-5 and V is TRBV25-1, with a possible D match to TRBD1 (6 bases). The CDR3 DNA follows: TGTGCCAGCAGTGAAAAGGGGGTGAGAGGCCAAGAGACCCAGTACTTC. It translates to CASSEKGVRGQETQYF.